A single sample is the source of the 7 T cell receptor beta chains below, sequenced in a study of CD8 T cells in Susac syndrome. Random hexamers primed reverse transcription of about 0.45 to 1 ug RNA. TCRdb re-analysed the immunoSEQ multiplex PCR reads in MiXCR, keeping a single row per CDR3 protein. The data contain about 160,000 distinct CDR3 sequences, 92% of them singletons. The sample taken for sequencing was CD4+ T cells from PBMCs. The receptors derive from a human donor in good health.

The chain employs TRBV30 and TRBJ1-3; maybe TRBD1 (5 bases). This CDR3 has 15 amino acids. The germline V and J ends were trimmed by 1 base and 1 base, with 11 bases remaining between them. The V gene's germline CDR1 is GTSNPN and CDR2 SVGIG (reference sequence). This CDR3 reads CAWSGDRESGNTIYF. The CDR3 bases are TGTGCCTGGAGTGGGGACCGAGAGTCTGGAAACACCATATATTTT.

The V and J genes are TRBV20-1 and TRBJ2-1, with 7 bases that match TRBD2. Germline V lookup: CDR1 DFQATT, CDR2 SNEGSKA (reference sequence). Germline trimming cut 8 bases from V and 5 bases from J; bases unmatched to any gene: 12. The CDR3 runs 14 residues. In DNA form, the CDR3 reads TGCAGTCCCTGGGGCGGGAGTATGAACAATGAGCAGTTCTTC. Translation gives CSPWGGSMNNEQFF.

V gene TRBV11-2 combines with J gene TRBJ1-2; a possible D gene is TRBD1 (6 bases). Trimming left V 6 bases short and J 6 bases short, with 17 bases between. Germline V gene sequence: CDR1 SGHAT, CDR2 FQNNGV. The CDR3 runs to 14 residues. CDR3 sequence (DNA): TGTGCCAGCAGACCCATCCGGGGGGCGAATGGCTACACCTTC. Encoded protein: CASRPIRGANGYTF.

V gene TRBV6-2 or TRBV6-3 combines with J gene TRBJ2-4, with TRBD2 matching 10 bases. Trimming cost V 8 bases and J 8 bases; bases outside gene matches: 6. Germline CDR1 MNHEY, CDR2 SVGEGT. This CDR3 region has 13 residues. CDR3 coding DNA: TGTGCCAGCCAGCGGGAGGGCCAAGACATTCAGTACTTC. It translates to CASQREGQDIQYF.

In nucleotides, the CDR3 is TGTGCCAGCAGTGACCATTTGACCGCATACAATGAGCAGTTCTTC. It codes for CASSDHLTAYNEQFF. The genes are TRBV6-1 and TRBJ2-1; no reliable D call. The V end lost 3 bases, the J end lost 4 bases, and 13 bases lay between the germline ends. Germline V CDR1 and CDR2: MNHNS, SASEGT. This CDR3 has 15 residues.

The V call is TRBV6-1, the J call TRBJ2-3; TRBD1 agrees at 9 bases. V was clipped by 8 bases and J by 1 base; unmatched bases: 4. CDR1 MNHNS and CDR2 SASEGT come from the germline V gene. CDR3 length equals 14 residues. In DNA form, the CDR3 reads TGTGCCAGCGTCCGGGACAGGGGCACAGATACGCAGTATTTT. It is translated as CASVRDRGTDTQYF.

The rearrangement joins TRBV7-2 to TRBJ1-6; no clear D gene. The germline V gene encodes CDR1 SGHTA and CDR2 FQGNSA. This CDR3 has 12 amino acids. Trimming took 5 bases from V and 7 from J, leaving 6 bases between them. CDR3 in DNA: TGTGCCAGCAGCATACGAAATTCACCCCTCCACTTT. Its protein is CASSIRNSPLHF.